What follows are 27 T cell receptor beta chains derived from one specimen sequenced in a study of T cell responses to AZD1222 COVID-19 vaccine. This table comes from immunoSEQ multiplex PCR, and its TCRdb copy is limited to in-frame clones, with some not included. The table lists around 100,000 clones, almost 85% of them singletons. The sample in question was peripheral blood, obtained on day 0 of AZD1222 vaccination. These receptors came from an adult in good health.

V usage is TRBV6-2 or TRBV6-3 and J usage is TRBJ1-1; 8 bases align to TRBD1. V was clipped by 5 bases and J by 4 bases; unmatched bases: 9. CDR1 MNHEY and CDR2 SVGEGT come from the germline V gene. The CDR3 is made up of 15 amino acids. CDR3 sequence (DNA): TGTGCCAGCAGTACTATGTTGGACAGGGCCACTGAAGCTTTCTTT. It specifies CASSTMLDRATEAFF.

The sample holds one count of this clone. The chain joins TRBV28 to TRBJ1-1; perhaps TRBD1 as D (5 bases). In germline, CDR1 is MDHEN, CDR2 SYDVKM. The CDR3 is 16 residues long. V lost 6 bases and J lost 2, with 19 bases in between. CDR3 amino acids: CASSFGTLPLNTEAFF. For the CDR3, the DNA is TGTGCCAGCAGCTTCGGGACCCTACCATTAAACACTGAAGCTTTCTTT.

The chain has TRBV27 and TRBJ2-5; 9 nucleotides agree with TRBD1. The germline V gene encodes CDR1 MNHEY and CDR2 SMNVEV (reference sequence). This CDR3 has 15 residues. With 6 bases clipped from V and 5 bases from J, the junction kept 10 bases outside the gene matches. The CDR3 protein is CASRRTGGWRETQYF. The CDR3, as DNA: TGTGCCAGCAGACGTACAGGGGGCTGGAGGGAGACCCAGTACTTC.

Here the CDR3 DNA reads TGTGCCAGCAGTTTAATGGGAACGTTTAATGAAAAACTGTTTTTT. As protein: CASSLMGTFNEKLFF. This chain connects TRBV28 to TRBJ1-4; unclear D gene. The germline gives CDR1 MDHEN, CDR2 SYDVKM. CDR3 size: 15 residues. V dropped 2 bases and J dropped 4 bases, with 11 bases sitting between them.

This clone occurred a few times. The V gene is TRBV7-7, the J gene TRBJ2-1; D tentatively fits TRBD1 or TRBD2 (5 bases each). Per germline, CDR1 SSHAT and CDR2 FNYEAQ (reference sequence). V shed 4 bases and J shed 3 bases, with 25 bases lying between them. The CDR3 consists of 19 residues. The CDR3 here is CASSSQPPDPGRYYNEQFF. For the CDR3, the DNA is TGTGCCAGCAGCTCCCAGCCCCCCGATCCGGGACGGTACTACAATGAGCAGTTCTTC.

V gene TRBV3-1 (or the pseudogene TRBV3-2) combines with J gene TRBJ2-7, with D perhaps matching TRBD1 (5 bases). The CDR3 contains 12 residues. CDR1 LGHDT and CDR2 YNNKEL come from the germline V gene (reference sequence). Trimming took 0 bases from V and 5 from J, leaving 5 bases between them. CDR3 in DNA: TGTGCCAGCAGCCAAGAGGGGCACGAGCAGTACTTC. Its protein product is CASSQEGHEQYF.

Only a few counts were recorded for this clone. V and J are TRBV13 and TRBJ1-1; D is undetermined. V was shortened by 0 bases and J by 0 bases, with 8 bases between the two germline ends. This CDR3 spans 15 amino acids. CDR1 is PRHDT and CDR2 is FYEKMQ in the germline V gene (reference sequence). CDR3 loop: CASSLGGGVNTEAFF. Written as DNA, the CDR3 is TGTGCCAGCAGCTTAGGCGGAGGTGTGAACACTGAAGCTTTCTTT.

The CDR3 bases are TGTGCCAGCAGCCAAGCTTACACCGGGACAGCTTATGGCTACACCTTC. Translating gives CASSQAYTGTAYGYTF. The chain combines TRBV4-2 with TRBJ1-2; TRBD1 agrees at 7 bases. The CDR3 is 16 residues long. Germline loops: CDR1 LGHNA, CDR2 YNFKEQ. The V gene end was trimmed by 1 base and the J gene end by 5 bases; junction bases not matched to a gene: 10.

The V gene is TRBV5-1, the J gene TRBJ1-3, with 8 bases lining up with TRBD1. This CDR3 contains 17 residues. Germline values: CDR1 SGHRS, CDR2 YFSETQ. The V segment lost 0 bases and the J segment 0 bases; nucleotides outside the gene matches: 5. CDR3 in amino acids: CASSLGQDRVSGNTIYF. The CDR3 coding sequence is TGCGCCAGCAGCTTGGGCCAGGACAGGGTCTCTGGAAACACCATATATTTT. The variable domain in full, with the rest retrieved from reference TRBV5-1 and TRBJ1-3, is KAGVTQTPRYLIKTRGQQVTLSCSPISGHRSVSWYQQTPGQGLQFLFEYFSETQRNKGNFPGRFSGRQFSNSRSEMNVSTLELGDSALYLCASSLGQDRVSGNTIYFGEGSWLTVV.

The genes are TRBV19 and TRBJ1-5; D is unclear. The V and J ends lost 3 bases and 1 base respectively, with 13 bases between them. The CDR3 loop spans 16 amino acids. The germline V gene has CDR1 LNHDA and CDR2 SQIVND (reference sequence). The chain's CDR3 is CASSIHGRESNQPQHF. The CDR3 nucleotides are TGTGCCAGTAGTATTCACGGGCGGGAGAGCAATCAGCCCCAGCATTTT.

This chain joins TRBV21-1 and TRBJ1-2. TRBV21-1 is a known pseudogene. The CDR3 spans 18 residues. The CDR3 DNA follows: TGTGCCAGCAGCAAAGAATGCGGGACACCACAACACCTCTATGGCTACACCTTC. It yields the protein CASSKECGTPQHLYGYTF.

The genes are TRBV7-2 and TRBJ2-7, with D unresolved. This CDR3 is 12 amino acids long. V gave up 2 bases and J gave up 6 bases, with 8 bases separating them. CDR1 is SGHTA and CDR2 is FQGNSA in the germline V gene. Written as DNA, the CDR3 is TGTGCCAGCAGCTTAAGGGTGGGCGAGCAGTACTTC. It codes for CASSLRVGEQYF.

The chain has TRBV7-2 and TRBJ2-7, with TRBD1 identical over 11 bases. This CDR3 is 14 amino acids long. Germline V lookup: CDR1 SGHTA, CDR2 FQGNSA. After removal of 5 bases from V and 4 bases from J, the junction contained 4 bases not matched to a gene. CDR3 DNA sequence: TGTGCCAGCAGCCCCGGACAGGGGGCGTACGAGCAGTACGTC. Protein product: CASSPGQGAYEQYV.

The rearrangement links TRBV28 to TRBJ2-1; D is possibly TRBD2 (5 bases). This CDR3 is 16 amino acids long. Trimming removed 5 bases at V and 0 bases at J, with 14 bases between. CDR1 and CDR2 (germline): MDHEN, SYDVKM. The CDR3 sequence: CASSDVPGSSYNEQFF. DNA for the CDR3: TGTGCCAGCAGTGATGTGCCGGGGAGCTCCTACAATGAGCAGTTCTTC.

The CDR3 DNA reads TGTGCCAGCAGTTACTCGATCCGAAACACTGAAGCTTTCTTT. Translation gives CASSYSIRNTEAFF. V gene TRBV6-2 or TRBV6-3 combines with J gene TRBJ1-1; no firm D call. The V gene's germline CDR1 is MNHEY and CDR2 SVGEGT. This CDR3 has 14 amino acids. V was clipped by 0 bases and J by 2 bases, with 7 bases between them.

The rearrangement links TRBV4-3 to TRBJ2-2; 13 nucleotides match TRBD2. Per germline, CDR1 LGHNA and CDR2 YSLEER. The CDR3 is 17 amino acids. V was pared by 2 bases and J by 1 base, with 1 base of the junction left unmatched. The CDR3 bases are TGCGCCAGCAGCCAACGGACTAGCGGGGGGAACACCGGGGAGCTGTTTTTT. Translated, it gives CASSQRTSGGNTGELFF.

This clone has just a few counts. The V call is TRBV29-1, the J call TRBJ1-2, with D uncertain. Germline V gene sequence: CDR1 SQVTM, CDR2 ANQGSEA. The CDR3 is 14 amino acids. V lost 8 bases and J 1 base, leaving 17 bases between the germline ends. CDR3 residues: CSRPPFQRNYGYTF. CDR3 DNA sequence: TGCAGCCGTCCTCCCTTTCAGCGTAACTATGGCTACACCTTC.

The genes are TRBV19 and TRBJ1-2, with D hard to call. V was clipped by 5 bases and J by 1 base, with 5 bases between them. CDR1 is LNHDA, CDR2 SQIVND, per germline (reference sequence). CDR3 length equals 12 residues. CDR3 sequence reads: CASSAYNYGYTF. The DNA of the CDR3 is TGTGCCAGTAGTGCCTATAACTATGGCTACACCTTC.

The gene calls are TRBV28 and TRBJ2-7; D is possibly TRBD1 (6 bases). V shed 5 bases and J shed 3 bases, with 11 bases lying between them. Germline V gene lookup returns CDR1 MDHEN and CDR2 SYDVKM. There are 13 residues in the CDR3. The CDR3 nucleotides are TGTGCCAGCAGTCTGAGGACAGTCTACGAGCAGTACTTC. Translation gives CASSLRTVYEQYF.

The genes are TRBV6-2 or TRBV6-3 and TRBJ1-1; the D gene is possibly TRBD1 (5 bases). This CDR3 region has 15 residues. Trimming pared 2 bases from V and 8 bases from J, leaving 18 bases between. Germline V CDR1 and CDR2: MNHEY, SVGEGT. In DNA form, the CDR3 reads TGTGCCAGCAGTTACCTTAAGACGGAGGGGATCGAAGCTTTCTTT. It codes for CASSYLKTEGIEAFF.

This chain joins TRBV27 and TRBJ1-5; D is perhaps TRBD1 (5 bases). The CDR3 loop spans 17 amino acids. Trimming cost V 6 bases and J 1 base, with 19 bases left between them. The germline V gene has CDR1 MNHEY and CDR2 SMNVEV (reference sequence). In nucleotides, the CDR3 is TGTGCCAGCAGCTATAAGGGGTCCCTAGGGAGCAATCAGCCCCAGCATTTT. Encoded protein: CASSYKGSLGSNQPQHF.

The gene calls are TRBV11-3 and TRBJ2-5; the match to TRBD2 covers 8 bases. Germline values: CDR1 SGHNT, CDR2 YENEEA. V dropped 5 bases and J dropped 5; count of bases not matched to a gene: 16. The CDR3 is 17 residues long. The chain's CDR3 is CASSVVQRSGGAETQYF. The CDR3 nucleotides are TGTGCCAGCAGCGTAGTCCAAAGGAGCGGGGGAGCGGAGACCCAGTACTTC.

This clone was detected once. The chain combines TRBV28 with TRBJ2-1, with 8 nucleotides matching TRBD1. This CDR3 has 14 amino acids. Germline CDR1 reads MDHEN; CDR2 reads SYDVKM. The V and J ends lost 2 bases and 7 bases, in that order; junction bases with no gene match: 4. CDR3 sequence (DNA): TGTGCCAGCAGTTTACAGGGGGCTCAAAATGAGCAGTTCTTC. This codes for CASSLQGAQNEQFF.

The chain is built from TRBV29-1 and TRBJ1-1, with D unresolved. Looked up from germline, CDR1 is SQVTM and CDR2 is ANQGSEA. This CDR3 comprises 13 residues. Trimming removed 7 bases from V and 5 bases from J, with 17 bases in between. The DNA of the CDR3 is TGCAGCGGCAACACCGGCAAAGGGACTGAAGCTTTCTTT. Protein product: CSGNTGKGTEAFF.

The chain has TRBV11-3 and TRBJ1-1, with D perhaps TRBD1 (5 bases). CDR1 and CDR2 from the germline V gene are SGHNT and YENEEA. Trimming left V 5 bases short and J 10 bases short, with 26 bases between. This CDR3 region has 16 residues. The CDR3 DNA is TGTGCCAGCAGCGGGGGAGCCCGGGGACCCGGACGAGTAGCTTTCTTT. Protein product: CASSGGARGPGRVAFF. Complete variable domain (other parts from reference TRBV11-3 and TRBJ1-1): EAGVVQSPRYKIIEKKQPVAFWCNPISGHNTLYWYLQNLGQGPELLIRYENEEAVDDSQLPKDRFSAERLKGVDSTLKIQPAELGDSAVYLCASSGGARGPGRVAFFGQGTRLTVV.

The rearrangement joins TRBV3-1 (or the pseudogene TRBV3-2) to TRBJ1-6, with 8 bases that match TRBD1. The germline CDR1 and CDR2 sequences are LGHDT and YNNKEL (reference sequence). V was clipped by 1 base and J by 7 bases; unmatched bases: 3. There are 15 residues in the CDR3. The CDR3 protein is CASSQADRDNSPLHF. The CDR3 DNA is TGTGCCAGCAGCCAAGCGGACAGGGACAATTCACCCCTCCACTTT.

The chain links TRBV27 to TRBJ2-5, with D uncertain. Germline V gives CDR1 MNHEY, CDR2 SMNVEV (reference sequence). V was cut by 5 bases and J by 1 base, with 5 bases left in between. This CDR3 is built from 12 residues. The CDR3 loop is CASSHSQETQYF. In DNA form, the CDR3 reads TGTGCCAGCAGTCACTCCCAAGAGACCCAGTACTTC.